The 6 T cell receptor beta chains below all came from one sample that was sequenced in a study of cytomegalovirus exposure and HLA in healthy donors. The PCR employed 60 Vbeta primers together with 13 Jbeta primers. Produced via immunoSEQ multiplex PCR; TCRdb's table is partial and in-frame only. The table has approximately 67,000 clones, 68% seen once. What was sequenced was PBMCs. The receptors here all came from a woman in her twenties or thirties in good health and CMV-seronegative.

The V call is TRBV19, the J call TRBJ2-7; 16 nucleotides line up with TRBD2. Germline CDR1 is LNHDA and CDR2 is SQIVND (reference sequence). The CDR3 has 18 residues. J was trimmed by 5 bases and V by 5 bases; bases with no gene match: 12. The CDR3 sequence: CASSPRPGLAGGRDEQYF. DNA for the CDR3: TGTGCCAGTAGTCCCCGCCCGGGACTAGCGGGGGGGAGGGACGAGCAGTACTTC.

This chain connects TRBV6-1 to TRBJ1-4; 8 nucleotides match TRBD1. This CDR3 is 15 amino acids long. V lost 3 bases and J lost 7; bases outside the gene matches: 7. Germline-derived CDR1 and CDR2 are MNHNS and SASEGT. The CDR3 DNA reads TGTGCCAGCAGTGAGAGAAACAGGGGGTTTGAAAAACTGTTTTTT. Its protein is CASSERNRGFEKLFF.

This clone was observed once. J is TRBJ2-1 and V is TRBV5-4, with 9 bases fitting TRBD2. Germline V gene sequence: CDR1 SGHNT, CDR2 YYREEE (reference sequence). V lost 6 bases and J lost 2; bases outside the gene matches: 3. This CDR3 is 14 amino acids long. For the CDR3, the DNA is TGTGCCAGCACGCGGGGGGGCCCCTACAATGAGCAGTTCTTC. Protein sequence: CASTRGGPYNEQFF.

This clone was recorded only once. This sequence joins TRBV5-1 and TRBJ2-7; D is ambiguous. Germline CDR1 is SGHRS and CDR2 is YFSETQ. V was trimmed by 4 bases and J by 5 bases, leaving 13 bases between them. The length of the CDR3 is 13 residues. The CDR3 reads CASSATNSDEQYF. The CDR3 DNA reads TGCGCCAGCAGCGCCACCAATTCGGACGAGCAGTACTTC. Using reference TRBV5-1 and TRBJ2-7 for the parts outside the CDR3, the full variable domain is KAGVTQTPRYLIKTRGQQVTLSCSPISGHRSVSWYQQTPGQGLQFLFEYFSETQRNKGNFPGRFSGRQFSNSRSEMNVSTLELGDSALYLCASSATNSDEQYFGPGTRLTVT.

V is TRBV7-7 and J is TRBJ1-2, with a weak D call TRBD1 (6 bases). The germline V gene encodes CDR1 SSHAT and CDR2 FNYEAQ (reference sequence). V gave up 5 bases and J gave up 2 bases, with 21 bases separating them. The CDR3 consists of 17 residues. Here the CDR3 reads CASSPLRRITGNYGYTF. In DNA form, the CDR3 reads TGTGCCAGCAGCCCCCTTAGAAGGATCACAGGGAACTATGGCTACACCTTC.

J is TRBJ2-5 and V is TRBV20-1; D gene ambiguous. Trimming removed 3 bases from V and 5 bases from J, with 7 bases in between. The CDR3 is 11 residues long. Germline V lookup: CDR1 DFQATT, CDR2 SNEGSKA (reference sequence). CDR3 protein: CSASRWETQYF. CDR3 DNA: TGCAGTGCTAGTCGGTGGGAGACCCAGTACTTC.